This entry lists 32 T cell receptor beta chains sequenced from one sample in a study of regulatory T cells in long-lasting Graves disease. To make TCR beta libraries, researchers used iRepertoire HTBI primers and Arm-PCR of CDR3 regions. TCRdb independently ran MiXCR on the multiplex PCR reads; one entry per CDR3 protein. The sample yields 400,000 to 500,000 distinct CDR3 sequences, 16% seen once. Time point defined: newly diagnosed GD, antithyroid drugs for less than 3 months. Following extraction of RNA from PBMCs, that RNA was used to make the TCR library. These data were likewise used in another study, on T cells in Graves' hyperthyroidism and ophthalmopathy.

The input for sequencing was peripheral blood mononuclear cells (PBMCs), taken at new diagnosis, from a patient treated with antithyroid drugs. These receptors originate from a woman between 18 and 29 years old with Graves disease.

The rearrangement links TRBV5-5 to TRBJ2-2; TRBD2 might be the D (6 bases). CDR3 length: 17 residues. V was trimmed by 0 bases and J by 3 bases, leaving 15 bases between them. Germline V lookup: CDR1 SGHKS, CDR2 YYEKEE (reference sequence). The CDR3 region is CASSLAHGWEDTGELFF. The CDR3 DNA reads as TGTGCCAGCAGCTTGGCTCATGGGTGGGAGGACACCGGGGAGCTGTTTTTT.

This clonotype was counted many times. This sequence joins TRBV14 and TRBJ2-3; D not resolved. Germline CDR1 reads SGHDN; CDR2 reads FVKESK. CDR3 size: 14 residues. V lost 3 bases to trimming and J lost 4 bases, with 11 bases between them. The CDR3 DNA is TGTGCCAGCAGCCAGAGGACCGTTTCAGATACGCAGTATTTT. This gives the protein CASSQRTVSDTQYF.

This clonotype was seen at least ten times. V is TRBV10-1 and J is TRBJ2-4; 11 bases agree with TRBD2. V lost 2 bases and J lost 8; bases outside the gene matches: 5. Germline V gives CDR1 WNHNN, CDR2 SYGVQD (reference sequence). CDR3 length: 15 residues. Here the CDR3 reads CASSETSGSGDIQYF. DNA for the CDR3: TGCGCCAGCAGTGAGACTAGCGGGAGCGGGGACATTCAGTACTTC.

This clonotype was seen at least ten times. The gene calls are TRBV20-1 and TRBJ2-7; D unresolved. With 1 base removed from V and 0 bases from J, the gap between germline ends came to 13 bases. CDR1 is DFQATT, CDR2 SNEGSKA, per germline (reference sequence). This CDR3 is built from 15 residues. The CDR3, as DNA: TGCAGTGCTAGAGGGCGACCGAGCTCCTCCTACGAGCAGTACTTC. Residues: CSARGRPSSSYEQYF.

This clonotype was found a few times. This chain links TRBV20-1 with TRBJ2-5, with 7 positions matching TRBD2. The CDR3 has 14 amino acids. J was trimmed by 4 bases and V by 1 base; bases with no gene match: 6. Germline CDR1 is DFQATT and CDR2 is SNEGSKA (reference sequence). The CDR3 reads CSARGDLAGETQYF. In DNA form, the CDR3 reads TGCAGTGCTAGAGGAGATTTAGCGGGAGAGACCCAGTACTTC.

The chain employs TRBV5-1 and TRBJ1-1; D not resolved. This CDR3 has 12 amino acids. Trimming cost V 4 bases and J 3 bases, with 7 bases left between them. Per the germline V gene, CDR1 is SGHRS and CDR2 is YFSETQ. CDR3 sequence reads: CASSPDHTEAFF. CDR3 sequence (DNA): TGCGCCAGCAGCCCGGACCACACTGAAGCTTTCTTT.

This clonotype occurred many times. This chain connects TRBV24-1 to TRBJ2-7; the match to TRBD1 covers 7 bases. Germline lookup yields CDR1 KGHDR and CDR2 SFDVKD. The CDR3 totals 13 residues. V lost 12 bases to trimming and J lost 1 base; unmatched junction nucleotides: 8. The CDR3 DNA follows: TGTGCCCCCCCCGGGACAGAGTCCTACGAGCAGTACTTC. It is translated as CAPPGTESYEQYF.

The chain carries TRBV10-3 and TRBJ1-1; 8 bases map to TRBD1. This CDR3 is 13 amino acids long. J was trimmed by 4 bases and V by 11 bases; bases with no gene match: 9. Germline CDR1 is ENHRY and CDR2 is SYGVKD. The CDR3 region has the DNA TGTGCCGCAAGCAGGGGGCTGGGCACTGAAGCTTTCTTT. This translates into CAASRGLGTEAFF.

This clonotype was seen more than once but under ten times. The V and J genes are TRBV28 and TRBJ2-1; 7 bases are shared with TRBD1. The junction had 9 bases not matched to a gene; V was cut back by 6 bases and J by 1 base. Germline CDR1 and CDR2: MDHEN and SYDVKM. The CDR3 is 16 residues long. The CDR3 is CASSQNDRESYNEQFF. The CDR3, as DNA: TGTGCCAGCAGCCAGAACGACAGGGAATCCTACAATGAGCAGTTCTTC.

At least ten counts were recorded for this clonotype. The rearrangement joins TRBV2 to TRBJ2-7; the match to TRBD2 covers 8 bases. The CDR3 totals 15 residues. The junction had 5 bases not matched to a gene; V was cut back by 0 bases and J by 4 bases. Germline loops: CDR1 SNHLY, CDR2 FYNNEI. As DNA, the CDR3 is TGTGCCAGCAGTGAAGCGCCGGCGGGAGGATACGAGCAGTACTTC. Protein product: CASSEAPAGGYEQYF.

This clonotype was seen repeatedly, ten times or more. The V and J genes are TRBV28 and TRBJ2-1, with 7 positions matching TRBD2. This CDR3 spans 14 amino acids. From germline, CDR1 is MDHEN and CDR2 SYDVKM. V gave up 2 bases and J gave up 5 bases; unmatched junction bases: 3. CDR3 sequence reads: CASSLRTSDNEQFF. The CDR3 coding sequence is TGTGCCAGCAGTTTAAGGACTAGTGACAATGAGCAGTTCTTC. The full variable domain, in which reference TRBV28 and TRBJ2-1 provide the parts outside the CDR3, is DVKVTQSSRYLVKRTGEKVFLECVQDMDHENMFWYRQDPGLGLRLIYFSYDVKMKEKGDIPEGYSVSREKKERFSLILESASTNQTSMYLCASSLRTSDNEQFFGPGTRLTVL.

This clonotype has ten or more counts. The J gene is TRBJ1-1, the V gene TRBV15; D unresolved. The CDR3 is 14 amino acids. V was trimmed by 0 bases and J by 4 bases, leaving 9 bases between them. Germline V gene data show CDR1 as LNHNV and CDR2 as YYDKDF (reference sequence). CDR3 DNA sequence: TGTGCCACCAGCAGAGATCTGGAGGGCACTGAAGCTTTCTTT. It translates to CATSRDLEGTEAFF.

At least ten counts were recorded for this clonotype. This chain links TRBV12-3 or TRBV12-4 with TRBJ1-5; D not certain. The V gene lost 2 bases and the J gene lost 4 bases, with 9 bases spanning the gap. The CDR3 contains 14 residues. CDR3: CASSLREWNQPQHF. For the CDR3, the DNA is TGTGCCAGCAGTTTACGGGAGTGGAATCAGCCCCAGCATTTT.

CDR3 bases: TGTGCCACCAGCAGAGTCCGACTGAGCTATGGCTACACCTTC. It yields the protein CATSRVRLSYGYTF. The V and J genes are TRBV15 and TRBJ1-2, with D hard to call. From germline, CDR1 is LNHNV and CDR2 YYDKDF (reference sequence). The CDR3 runs 14 residues. V was pared by 1 base and J by 4 bases, with 10 bases between.

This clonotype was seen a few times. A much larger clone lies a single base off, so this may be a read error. CDR3 nucleotide sequence: TGTGCCAGCAGTTCCGCGAGTGGCCGGGGACTGACCCAGTACTTC. Its translation is CASSSASGRGLTQYF. The chain couples TRBV28 to TRBJ2-5; weak D call: TRBD2 (6 bases). CDR1 is MDHEN and CDR2 is SYDVKM in the germline V gene. With 4 bases removed from V and 7 bases from J, the gap between germline ends came to 19 bases. The CDR3 has 15 residues.

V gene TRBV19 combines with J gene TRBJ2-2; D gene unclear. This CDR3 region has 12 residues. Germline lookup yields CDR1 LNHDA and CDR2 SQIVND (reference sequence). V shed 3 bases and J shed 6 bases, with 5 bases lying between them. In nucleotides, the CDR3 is TGTGCCAGTAGTATTAGCCCCGGGGAGCTGTTTTTT. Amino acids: CASSISPGELFF.

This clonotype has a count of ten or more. This chain's CDR3 is CASFTGGAGYEQYF. The CDR3 DNA is TGTGCCAGCTTTACAGGGGGCGCGGGCTACGAGCAGTACTTC. The chain uses TRBV28 and TRBJ2-7, with 9 bases identical to TRBD1. The CDR3 has 14 residues. The germline CDR1 and CDR2 sequences are MDHEN and SYDVKM. V lost 8 bases to trimming and J lost 3 bases; unmatched junction nucleotides: 8.

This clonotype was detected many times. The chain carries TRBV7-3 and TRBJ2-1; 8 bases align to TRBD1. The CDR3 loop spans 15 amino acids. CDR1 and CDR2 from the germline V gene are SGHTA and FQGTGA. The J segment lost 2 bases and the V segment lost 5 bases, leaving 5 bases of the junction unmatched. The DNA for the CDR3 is TGTGCCAGCAGCCCGACAGGGGAAACCTACAATGAGCAGTTCTTC. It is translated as CASSPTGETYNEQFF. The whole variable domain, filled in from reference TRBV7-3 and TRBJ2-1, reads GAGVSQTPSNKVTEKGKYVELRCDPISGHTALYWYRQSLGQGPEFLIYFQGTGAADDSGLPNDRFFAVRPEGSVSTLKIQRTERGDSAVYLCASSPTGETYNEQFFGPGTRLTVL.

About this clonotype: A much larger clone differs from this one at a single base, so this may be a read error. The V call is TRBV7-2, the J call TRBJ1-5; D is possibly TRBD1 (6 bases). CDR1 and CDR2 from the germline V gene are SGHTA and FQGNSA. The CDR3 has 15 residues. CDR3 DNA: TGTGCCAGCAGCTTAGGCCTCCGGGGGGCTCAGCCCCATCATTTT. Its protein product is CASSLGLRGAQPHHF.

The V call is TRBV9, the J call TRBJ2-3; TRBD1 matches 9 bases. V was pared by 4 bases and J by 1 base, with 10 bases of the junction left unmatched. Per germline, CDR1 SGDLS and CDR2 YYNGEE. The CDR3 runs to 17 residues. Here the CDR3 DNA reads TGTGCCAGCAGCACGACCGGCCGGGACAGGGGCACAGATACGCAGTATTTT. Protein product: CASSTTGRDRGTDTQYF.

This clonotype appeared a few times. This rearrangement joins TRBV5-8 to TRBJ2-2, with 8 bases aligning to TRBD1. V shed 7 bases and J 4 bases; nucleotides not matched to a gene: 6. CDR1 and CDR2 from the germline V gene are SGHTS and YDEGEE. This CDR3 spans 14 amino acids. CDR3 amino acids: CASGGTGRTGELFF. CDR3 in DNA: TGTGCCAGCGGGGGGACAGGCCGCACCGGGGAGCTGTTTTTT.

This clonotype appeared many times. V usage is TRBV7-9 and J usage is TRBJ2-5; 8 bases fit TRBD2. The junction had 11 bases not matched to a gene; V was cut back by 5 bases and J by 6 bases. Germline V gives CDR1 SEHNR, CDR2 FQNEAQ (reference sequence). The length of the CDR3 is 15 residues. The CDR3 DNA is TGTGCCAGCAGCCAGGCCCCGACTAGCGCGCAGACCCAGTACTTC. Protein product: CASSQAPTSAQTQYF.

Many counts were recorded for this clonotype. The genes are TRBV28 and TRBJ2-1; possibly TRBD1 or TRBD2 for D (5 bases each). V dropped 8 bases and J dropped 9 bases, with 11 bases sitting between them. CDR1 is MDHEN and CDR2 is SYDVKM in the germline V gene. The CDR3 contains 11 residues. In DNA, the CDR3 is TGTGCCAGCGGCTCGGGGACTGAGCAGTTCTTC. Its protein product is CASGSGTEQFF.

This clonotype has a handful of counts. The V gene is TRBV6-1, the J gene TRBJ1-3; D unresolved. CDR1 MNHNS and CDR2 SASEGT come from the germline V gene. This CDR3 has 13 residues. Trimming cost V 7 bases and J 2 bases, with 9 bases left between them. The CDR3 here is CASKESAGNTIYF. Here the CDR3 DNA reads TGTGCCAGCAAGGAAAGTGCTGGAAACACCATATATTTT.

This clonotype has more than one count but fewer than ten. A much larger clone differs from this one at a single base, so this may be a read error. For the CDR3, the DNA is TGCAGTGCTAGGGATGTAGGCCAAGAGACCCAGTACTTC. This sequence encodes CSARDVGQETQYF. The chain uses TRBV20-1 and TRBJ2-5; D is ambiguous. This CDR3 is 13 amino acids long. Germline lookup yields CDR1 DFQATT and CDR2 SNEGSKA (reference sequence). Trimming shortened V by 3 bases and J by 1 base, and 9 bases separated the two germline ends.

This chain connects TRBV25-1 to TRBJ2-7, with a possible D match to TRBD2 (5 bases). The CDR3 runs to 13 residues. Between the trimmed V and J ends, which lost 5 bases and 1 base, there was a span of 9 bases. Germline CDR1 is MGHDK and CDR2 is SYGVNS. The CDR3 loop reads CASSRGASYEQYF. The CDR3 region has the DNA TGTGCCAGCAGTCGGGGAGCTTCCTACGAGCAGTACTTC.

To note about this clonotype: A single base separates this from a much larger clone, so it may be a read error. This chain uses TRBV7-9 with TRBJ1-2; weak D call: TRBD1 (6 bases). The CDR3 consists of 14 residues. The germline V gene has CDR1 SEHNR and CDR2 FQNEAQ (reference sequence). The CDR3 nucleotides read TGTGCCAGCAGCTTACCCGGGACAACAAGTGGCTACGCCTTC. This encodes CASSLPGTTSGYAF.

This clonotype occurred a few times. DNA for the CDR3: TGTGCCAGCAGCTTCGACACGTCGGGGGCCAAAAACATTCAGTACTTC. Protein sequence: CASSFDTSGAKNIQYF. The V call is TRBV9, the J call TRBJ2-4; D perhaps matches TRBD2 (5 bases). Looked up from germline, CDR1 is SGDLS and CDR2 is YYNGEE. V lost 4 bases to trimming and J lost 1 base, with 15 bases between them. The length of the CDR3 is 16 residues.

This chain's CDR3 is CSARRREGNSETQYF. CDR3 nucleotide sequence: TGCAGTGCTAGGAGGCGGGAGGGCAACTCGGAGACCCAGTACTTC. This chain uses TRBV20-1 with TRBJ2-5; 9 bases line up with TRBD2. Trimming removed 3 bases from V and 5 bases from J; junction bases left unmatched: 10. Germline V gene data show CDR1 as DFQATT and CDR2 as SNEGSKA (reference sequence). CDR3 size: 15 residues.

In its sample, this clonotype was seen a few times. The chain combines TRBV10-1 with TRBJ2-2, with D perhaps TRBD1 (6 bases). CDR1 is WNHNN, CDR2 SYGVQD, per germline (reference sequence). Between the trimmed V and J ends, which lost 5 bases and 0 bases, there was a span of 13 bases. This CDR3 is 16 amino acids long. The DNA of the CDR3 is TGCGCCAGCAGTACACAGGGCATGCCGAACACCGGGGAGCTGTTTTTT. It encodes CASSTQGMPNTGELFF.

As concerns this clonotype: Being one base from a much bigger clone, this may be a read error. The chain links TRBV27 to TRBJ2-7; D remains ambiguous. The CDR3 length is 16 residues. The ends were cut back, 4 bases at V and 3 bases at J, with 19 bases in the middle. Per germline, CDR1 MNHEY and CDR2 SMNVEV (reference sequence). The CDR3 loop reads CASSSLGSLSFYEQYF. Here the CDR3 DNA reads TGTGCCAGCAGTTCCCTCGGGTCCCTCAGCTTCTACGAGCAGTACTTC.

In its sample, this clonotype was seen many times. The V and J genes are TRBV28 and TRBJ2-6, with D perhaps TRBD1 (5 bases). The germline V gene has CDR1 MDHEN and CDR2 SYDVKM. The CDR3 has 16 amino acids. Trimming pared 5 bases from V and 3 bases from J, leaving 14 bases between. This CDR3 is CASSPLQGFGANVLTF. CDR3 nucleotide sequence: TGTGCCAGCAGTCCGCTCCAGGGCTTTGGGGCCAACGTCCTGACTTTC.